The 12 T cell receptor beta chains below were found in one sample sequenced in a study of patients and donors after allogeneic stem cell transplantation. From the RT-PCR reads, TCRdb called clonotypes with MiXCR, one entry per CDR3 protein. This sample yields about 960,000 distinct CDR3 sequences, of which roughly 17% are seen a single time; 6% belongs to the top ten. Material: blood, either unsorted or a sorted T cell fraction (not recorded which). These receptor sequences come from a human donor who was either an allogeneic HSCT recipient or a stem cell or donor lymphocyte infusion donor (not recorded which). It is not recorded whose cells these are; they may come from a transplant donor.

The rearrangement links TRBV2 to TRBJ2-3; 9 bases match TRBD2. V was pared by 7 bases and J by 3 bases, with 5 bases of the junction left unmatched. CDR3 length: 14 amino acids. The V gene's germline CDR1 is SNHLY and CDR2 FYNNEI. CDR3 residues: CASMWREGTDTQYF. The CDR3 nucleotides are TGTGCCAGCATGTGGCGGGAGGGAACAGATACGCAGTATTTT.

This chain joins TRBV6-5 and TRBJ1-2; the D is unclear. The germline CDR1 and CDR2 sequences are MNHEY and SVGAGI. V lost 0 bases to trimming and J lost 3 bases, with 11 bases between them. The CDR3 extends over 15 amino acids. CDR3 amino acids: CASSYSVDGHYGYTF. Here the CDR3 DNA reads TGTGCCAGCAGTTACTCGGTCGACGGGCACTATGGCTACACCTTC.

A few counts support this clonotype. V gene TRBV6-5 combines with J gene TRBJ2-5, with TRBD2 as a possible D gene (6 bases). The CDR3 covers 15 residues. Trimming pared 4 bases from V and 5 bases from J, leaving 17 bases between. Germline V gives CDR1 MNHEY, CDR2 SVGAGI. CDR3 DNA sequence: TGTGCCAGCAGTTCCGATCTTGGGGGGTTGGAGACCCAGTACTTC. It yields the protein CASSSDLGGLETQYF.

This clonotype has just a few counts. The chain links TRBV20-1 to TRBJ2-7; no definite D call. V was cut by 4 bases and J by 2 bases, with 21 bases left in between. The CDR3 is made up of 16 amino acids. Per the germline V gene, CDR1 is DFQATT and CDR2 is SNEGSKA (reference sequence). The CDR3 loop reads CSATVVKGDLTYEQYF. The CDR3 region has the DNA TGCAGTGCTACAGTGGTTAAAGGAGACCTAACCTACGAGCAGTACTTC.

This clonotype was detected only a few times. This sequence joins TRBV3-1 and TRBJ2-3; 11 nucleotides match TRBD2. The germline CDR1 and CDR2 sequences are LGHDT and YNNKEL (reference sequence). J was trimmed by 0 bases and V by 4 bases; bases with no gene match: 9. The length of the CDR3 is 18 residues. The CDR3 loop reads CASSPSTGLADSTDTQYF. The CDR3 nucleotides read TGTGCCAGCAGCCCATCCACGGGACTAGCGGACAGCACAGATACGCAGTATTTT.

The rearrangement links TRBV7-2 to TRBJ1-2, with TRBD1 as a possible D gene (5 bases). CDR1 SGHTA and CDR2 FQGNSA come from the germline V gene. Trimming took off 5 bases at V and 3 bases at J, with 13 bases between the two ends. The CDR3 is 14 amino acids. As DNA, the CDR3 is TGTGCCAGCAGCACAAGACAGACCCACTATGGCTACACCTTC. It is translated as CASSTRQTHYGYTF.

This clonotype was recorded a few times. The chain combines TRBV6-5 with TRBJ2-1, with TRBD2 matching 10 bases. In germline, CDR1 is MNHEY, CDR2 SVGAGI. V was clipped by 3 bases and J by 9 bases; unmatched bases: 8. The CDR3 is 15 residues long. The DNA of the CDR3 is TGTGCCAGCAGTTATCGGTCTAGCGGGAGCGGTGAGCAGTTCTTC. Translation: CASSYRSSGSGEQFF.

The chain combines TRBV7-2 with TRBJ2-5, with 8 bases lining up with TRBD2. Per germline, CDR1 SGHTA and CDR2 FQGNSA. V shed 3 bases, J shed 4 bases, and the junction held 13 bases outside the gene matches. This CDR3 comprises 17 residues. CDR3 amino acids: CASSFRRVGGAGETQYF. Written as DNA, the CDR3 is TGTGCCAGCAGCTTTCGCCGTGTCGGGGGGGCTGGAGAGACCCAGTACTTC.

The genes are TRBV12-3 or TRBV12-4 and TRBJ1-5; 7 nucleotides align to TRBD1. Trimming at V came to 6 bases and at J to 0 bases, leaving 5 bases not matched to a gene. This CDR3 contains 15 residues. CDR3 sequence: CASRQGSYSNQPQHF. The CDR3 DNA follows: TGTGCCAGCAGACAGGGGAGCTATAGCAATCAGCCCCAGCATTTT.

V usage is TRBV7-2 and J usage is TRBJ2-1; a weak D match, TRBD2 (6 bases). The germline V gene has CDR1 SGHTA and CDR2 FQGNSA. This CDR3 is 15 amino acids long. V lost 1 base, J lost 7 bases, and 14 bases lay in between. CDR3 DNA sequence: TGTGCCAGCAGCTTAGTAGGTCAGGCGGGGAATGAGCAGTTCTTC. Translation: CASSLVGQAGNEQFF.

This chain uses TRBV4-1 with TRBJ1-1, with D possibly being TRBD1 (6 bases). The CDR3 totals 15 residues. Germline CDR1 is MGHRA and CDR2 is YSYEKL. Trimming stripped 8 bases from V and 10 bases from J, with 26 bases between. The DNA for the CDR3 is TGCGCCAGCCGGACTTCCTTGGGGGGCCCCCAGTTAGCTTTCTTT. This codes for CASRTSLGGPQLAFF.

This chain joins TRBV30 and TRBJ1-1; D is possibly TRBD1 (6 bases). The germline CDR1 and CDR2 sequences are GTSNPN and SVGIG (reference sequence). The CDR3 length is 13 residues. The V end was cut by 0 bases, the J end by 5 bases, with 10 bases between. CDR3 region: CAWSVGTRTEAFF. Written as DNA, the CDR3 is TGTGCCTGGAGTGTGGGGACAAGAACTGAAGCTTTCTTT.